This T cell receptor beta chain was recovered during a study of T-cell reconstitution after alpha-beta-depleted transplantation in children. The study's findings and limits: At around two months after transplant, the alpha-beta T cells were reportedly derived from several hundred expanded clones that came from non-depleted graft cells.

In the case of this clonotype: Antigen specificity is unknown.

The TCRbeta library incorporated unique molecular identifiers. TCRdb reprocessed the PCR reads with MiXCR, giving one entry per CDR3 protein. The data contain about 980,000 distinct CDR3 sequences, roughly 29% of them seen just once; the ten biggest clones take up approximately 30%. Trimming shortened V by 3 bases and J by 2 bases, and 22 bases separated the two germline ends. The CDR3 length is 18 residues. Germline CDR1 is MGHRA and CDR2 is YSYEKL. This chain joins TRBV4-1 and TRBJ2-5; tentatively, D is TRBD2 (6 bases). The material was PBMCs, mostly from graft donor cells, obtained 360 days after TCRalphabeta/CD19-depleted stem cell transplant. The TCR comes from a boy under three years old who had a stem cell transplant for SCID, so the T cells may come from the graft donor. The CDR3: CASSQTRPSRGPQETQYF. CDR3 DNA sequence: TGCGCCAGCAGCCAGACAAGACCCTCGCGGGGTCCGCAAGAGACCCAGTACTTC.